This T cell receptor beta chain was obtained from a study of T cell responses to AZD1222 COVID-19 vaccine (dated by TCRdb to the early 2020s). About the study as a whole: AZD1222 recipients given second doses at about 4 weeks or at about 12 weeks were pooled, since spike-specific TCR depth and breadth were not found to differ between the two schedules. TCR sequencing was performed for about 250 trial participants, of whom some 200 were given two doses of AZD1222 and some 25 were given two doses of MenACWY control vaccine. Enrollment into the trials was organized by age into subgroups of 18-55, 56-69 and 70-plus years, and those subgroups contained approximately 150, 30 and 60 TCR-sequenced participants, respectively.

The CDR3 regions of human TCRbeta chains were subjected to immunosequencing. The authors' pipeline ran thus. Repertoire TCRs were checked for matches against a reference library of SARS-CoV-2-specific TCRs that had been generated using the MIRA antigen-specificity platform. Breadth meant the fraction of unique TCRs that were SARS-CoV-2-associated, whereas depth meant the fraction of total T cells that were SARS-CoV-2-associated. Each spike-specific TCR was assigned to its reactive spike region and to a CD4 or CD8 class using the MIRA data. Log10-transformed breadth and depth values were compared by one-way ANOVA with Sidak's multiple comparisons tests. TCRdb retrieved this table from immuneACCESS and kept in-frame rearrangements only. Not all clones are present; in checked studies, unresolved V genes account for under half, and no reason is known for the remainder. V, J and clone size reflect that table, while D and trimming were determined from the DNA. This sample is represented by some 150,000 clones; roughly nine tenths of them were singletons. The ten largest clones add up to approximately 1.6% of the sample.

A remark on this clone: What antigen it recognizes has not been identified. No much larger clone exists at a distance of one base, and base qualities are not known.

The sample's time point label, decoded: baseline before first vaccination. Samples from vaccinated people were obtained from the UK trials COV001 and COV002, which included a single-blind randomized controlled phase 2/3 trial of AZD1222 (ChAdOx1 nCoV-19) in healthy adults. For TCRbeta chain sequencing, PBMC samples from trial participants were taken at day 0 and at day 28 after the second dose. CDR1 SGHAT and CDR2 FQNNGV are derived from the germline V gene. V is cut back by 5 bases and J by 1 base, with 3 bases in the junction unmatched. The CDR3 contains 14 residues, cysteine and phenylalanine counted. The DNA shown is the 42-base CDR3, in frame from base 1. Results the study describes overall, beyond this receptor: The 56-69-year group was small, and its depth increase did not reach significance, likely because of low power. Participants were mostly white British, with more females than males. The authors suggested clonal diversity may have been underestimated. Vaccine-associated CD4 TCRs spanned the whole spike protein, with dominant responses in regions 160-218 and 743-854. Spike-specific TCR breadth and depth rose significantly after two AZD1222 doses compared with day 0 and with MenACWY recipients. Because no day 14 peak-response samples were available, the repertoires could be characterized only after the peak T cell response. Epitopes outside the regions mutated in the B.1.351 and B.1.1.7 variants were reportedly recognized by nearly half of the unique spike-specific TCRs. Conclusions about previously exposed vaccinees are limited because only six or seven AZD1222 recipients were SARS-CoV-2 seropositive at baseline.

This TCR derives from an adult in good health. The sequencing used peripheral blood, collected on day 0 of AZD1222 vaccination. The sequence joins TRBV11-2 to TRBJ2-5; the central 8 bases match TRBD1. Here is the DNA: TGTGCCAGCAGCAAGACAGGGGCCCAAGAGACCCAGTACTTC. This codes for CASSKTGAQETQYF.